The T cell receptor (beta chain) under discussion was sequenced for a study of T cell repertoires in cytomegalovirus infection. Study in general: Carrying CMV and the relevant HLA type showed in public TCR beta signatures.

In TCRdb, the reads were re-called with MiXCR into one record per CDR3 protein. The sample yields around 530,000 distinct CDR3 sequences, approximately 16% seen once. This CDR3 region has 14 residues. CDR1 is MDHEN and CDR2 is SYDVKM in the germline V gene. V trimming: 6 bases; J trimming: 2 bases; junction bases outside the gene matches: 6. Findings of the study overall: Based on cumulative public TCR beta family frequency, carriers of CMV plus the relevant HLA were identified. HLA-C-restricted, CMV-specific TCR beta clonotypes were dominant ex vivo.

Note on this clonotype: Its antigen is unknown. A read error is possible here, since a much larger clone lies one base away.

The source of this sequence is a human donor in good health (CMV status not recorded). Some clones in this sample may be carry-over from other donors' samples. The sample taken for sequencing was CD8+ T cells from PBMCs. J is TRBJ2-7 and V is TRBV28, with 8 bases lining up with TRBD2. CDR3 nucleotide sequence: TGTGCCAGCAGAAGGACTAGCCCCACCTACGAGCAGTACTTC. Translation gives CASRRTSPTYEQYF.